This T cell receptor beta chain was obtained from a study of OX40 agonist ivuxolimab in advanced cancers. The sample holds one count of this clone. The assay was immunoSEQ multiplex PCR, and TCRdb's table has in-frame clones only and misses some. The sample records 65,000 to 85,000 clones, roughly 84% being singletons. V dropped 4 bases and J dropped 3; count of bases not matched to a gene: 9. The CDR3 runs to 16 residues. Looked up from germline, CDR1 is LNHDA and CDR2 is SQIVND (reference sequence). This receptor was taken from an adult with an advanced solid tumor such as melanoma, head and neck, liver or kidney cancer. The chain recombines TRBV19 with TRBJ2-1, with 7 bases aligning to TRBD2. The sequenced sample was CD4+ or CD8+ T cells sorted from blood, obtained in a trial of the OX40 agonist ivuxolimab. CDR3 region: CASSTRTSIIYNEQFF. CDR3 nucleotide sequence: TGTGCCAGTAGTACCCGGACTAGTATTATCTACAATGAGCAGTTCTTC.